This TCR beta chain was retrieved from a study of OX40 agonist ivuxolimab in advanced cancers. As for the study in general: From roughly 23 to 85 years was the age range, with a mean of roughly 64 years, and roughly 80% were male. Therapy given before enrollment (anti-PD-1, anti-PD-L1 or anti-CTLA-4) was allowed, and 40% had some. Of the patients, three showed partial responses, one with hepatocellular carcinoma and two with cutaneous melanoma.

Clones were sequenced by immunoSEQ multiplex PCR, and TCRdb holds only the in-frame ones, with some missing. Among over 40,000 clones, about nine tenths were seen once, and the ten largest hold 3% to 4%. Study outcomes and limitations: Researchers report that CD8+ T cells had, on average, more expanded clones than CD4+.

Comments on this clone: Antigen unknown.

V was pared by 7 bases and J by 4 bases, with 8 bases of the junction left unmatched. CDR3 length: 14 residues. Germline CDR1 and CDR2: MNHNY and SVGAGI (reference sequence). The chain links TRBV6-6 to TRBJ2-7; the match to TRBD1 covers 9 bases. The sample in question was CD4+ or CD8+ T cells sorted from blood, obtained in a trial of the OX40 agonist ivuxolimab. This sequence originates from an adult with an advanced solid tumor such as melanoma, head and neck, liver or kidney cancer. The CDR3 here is CASNRGTGQYEQYF. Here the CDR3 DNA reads TGTGCCAGCAACCGCGGGACAGGGCAATACGAGCAGTACTTC.